A selection of T cell receptor beta chains follows, all from one sample in a study of siplizumab effects on memory and regulatory T cells. The data were produced by immunoSEQ multiplex PCR, yet TCRdb's version contains in-frame clones alone and is incomplete. This sample has some 46,000 clones, with more than 85% found just once. The sequenced sample was CD8+ T cells sorted from blood. The receptors come from a human donor in good health. The CDR3 runs from the conserved cysteine through the conserved F or W. A D gene is named only where the DNA matches it firmly.

d_gene: TRBD2; v_gene: TRBV7-9; j_gene: TRBJ2-7; CDR3aa: CASSLGSGDSYEQYF; CDR3nt: TGTGCCAGCAGCTTGGGGAGCGGGGACTCCTACGAGCAGTACTTC
d_gene: TRBD2; v_gene: TRBV28; j_gene: TRBJ2-7; CDR3aa: CASSPAWEGQRSEQYF; CDR3nt: TGTGCCAGCAGCCCCGCTTGGGAGGGCCAACGCAGCGAGCAGTACTTC
d_gene: .; v_gene: TRBV28; j_gene: TRBJ1-4; CDR3aa: CASSPDPTGKKLFF; CDR3nt: TGTGCCAGCAGTCCAGATCCAACAGGGAAAAAACTGTTTTTT
d_gene: TRBD2; v_gene: TRBV10-3; j_gene: TRBJ2-7; CDR3aa: CAISEKSGATYEQYF; CDR3nt: TGTGCCATCAGTGAGAAGAGCGGGGCCACCTACGAGCAGTACTTC
d_gene: .; v_gene: TRBV30; j_gene: TRBJ2-1; CDR3aa: CAWSVLGGNNEQFF; CDR3nt: TGTGCCTGGAGTGTGCTAGGGGGTAACAATGAGCAGTTCTTC
d_gene: TRBD2; v_gene: TRBV7-3; j_gene: TRBJ2-1; CDR3aa: CASSRTSGTNEQFF; CDR3nt: TGTGCCAGCAGCAGGACTAGCGGGACCAATGAGCAGTTCTTC
d_gene: TRBD2; v_gene: TRBV7-3; j_gene: TRBJ2-2; CDR3aa: CASSLRLAENTGELFF; CDR3nt: TGTGCCAGCAGCTTAAGGCTAGCGGAGAACACCGGGGAGCTGTTTTTT
d_gene: TRBD1; v_gene: TRBV28; j_gene: TRBJ1-3; CDR3aa: CASSPRTGLSGNTIYF; CDR3nt: TGTGCCAGCAGTCCCAGGACAGGCCTCTCTGGAAACACCATATATTTT
d_gene: .; v_gene: TRBV27; j_gene: TRBJ2-7; CDR3aa: CASSPSGPYEQYF; CDR3nt: TGTGCCAGCAGTCCCTCAGGCCCCTACGAGCAGTACTTC
d_gene: TRBD1; v_gene: TRBV27; j_gene: TRBJ2-7; CDR3aa: CASSPIDRVTTPYEQYF; CDR3nt: TGTGCCAGCAGTCCGATCGACAGGGTCACGACCCCCTACGAGCAGTACTTC
d_gene: .; v_gene: TRBV6-6; j_gene: TRBJ2-5; CDR3aa: CASSSWETQYF; CDR3nt: TGTGCCAGCAGTTCCTGGGAGACCCAGTACTTC
d_gene: TRBD2; v_gene: TRBV5-6; j_gene: TRBJ2-7; CDR3aa: CASSSGTSSYEQYF; CDR3nt: TGTGCCAGCAGCTCCGGGACTAGCTCCTACGAGCAGTACTTC
d_gene: .; v_gene: TRBV1; j_gene: TRBJ2-3; CDR3aa: CTSSQDGTLGTDTQYF; CDR3nt: TGCACCAGCAGCCAAGATGGGACCTTGGGCACAGATACGCAGTATTTT